Below, 21 T cell receptor beta chains from the same sample are listed, as sequenced in a study of blood T cell repertoires in COVID-19. The assay was immunoSEQ multiplex PCR, and TCRdb's table has in-frame clones only and misses some. The top ten hold 4% to 5% of the sample, which has about 81,000 clones, 70% to 85% seen once. The sequenced material came from peripheral blood. The receptors shown here come from a woman aged 50 to 65 with acute or convalescent COVID-19.

The V call is TRBV27, the J call TRBJ2-2; 7 nucleotides agree with TRBD1. CDR1 and CDR2 from the germline V gene are MNHEY and SMNVEV (reference sequence). This CDR3 is built from 16 residues. J was trimmed by 6 bases and V by 6 bases; bases with no gene match: 13. The CDR3 DNA sequence: TGTGCCAGCAGCCGCCCGTACCGGGACAGTTCCGGGGAGCTGTTTTTT. Translation gives CASSRPYRDSSGELFF.

This chain connects TRBV30 to TRBJ1-4, with 7 bases aligning to TRBD1. CDR1 is GTSNPN, CDR2 SVGIG, per germline (reference sequence). With V trimmed by 5 bases and J by 7 bases, 7 bases remained unmatched. The CDR3 contains 13 residues. CDR3 bases: TGTGCCTGGGGGGACAGTTTAAGTGAAAAACTGTTTTTT. Protein sequence: CAWGDSLSEKLFF.

The chain is built from TRBV18 and TRBJ1-3; 8 bases map to TRBD1. Germline V CDR1 and CDR2: KGHSH, LQKENI. The CDR3 length is 14 residues. V shed 5 bases, J shed 5 bases, and the junction held 5 bases outside the gene matches. The CDR3: CASSENRGRNTIYF. CDR3 sequence (DNA): TGTGCCAGCTCAGAGAACAGGGGGAGAAACACCATATATTTT.

The chain has TRBV3-1 (or the pseudogene TRBV3-2) and TRBJ1-1; D might be TRBD1 (5 bases). CDR1 and CDR2 from the germline V gene are LGHDT and YNNKEL (reference sequence). Trimming removed 4 bases at V and 7 bases at J, with 19 bases between. This CDR3 has 15 residues. CDR3 DNA: TGTGCCAGCAGCCCTAATACTGGACAAATATTTGAAGCTTTCTTT. It is translated as CASSPNTGQIFEAFF.

J is TRBJ2-6 and V is TRBV7-6; D is unclear. From germline, CDR1 is SGHVS and CDR2 FNYEAQ. V gave up 1 base and J gave up 4 bases, with 11 bases separating them. CDR3 length: 16 amino acids. CDR3 residues: CASSLVASAGANVLTF. DNA for the CDR3: TGTGCCAGCAGCTTAGTCGCGAGTGCCGGGGCCAACGTCCTGACTTTC.

The V gene is TRBV29-1, the J gene TRBJ2-7; a weak D match, TRBD2 (5 bases). The CDR3 is 13 amino acids. Germline-derived CDR1 and CDR2 are SQVTM and ANQGSEA. With 6 bases removed from V and 2 bases from J, the gap between germline ends came to 14 bases. The chain's CDR3 is CSVWAGNTYEQYF. The CDR3, as DNA: TGCAGCGTCTGGGCGGGCAACACCTACGAGCAGTACTTC.

J is TRBJ2-4 and V is TRBV13; 7 bases align to TRBD2. Losses at the gene ends were 2 bases for V and 8 bases for J; bases not matched to a gene: 6. The germline V gene encodes CDR1 PRHDT and CDR2 FYEKMQ (reference sequence). This CDR3 is 14 amino acids long. The DNA for the CDR3 is TGTGCCAGCAGCTTAAGGGCGGGGGAGGACATTCAGTACTTC. Its protein is CASSLRAGEDIQYF.

This chain uses TRBV19 with TRBJ1-1; 8 nucleotides match TRBD1. V gave up 5 bases and J gave up 1 base; unmatched junction bases: 12. Germline CDR1 LNHDA, CDR2 SQIVND (reference sequence). The CDR3 length is 17 residues. In nucleotides, the CDR3 is TGTGCCAGTAGTTCCGCGTGGACAGGGCACCGGAACACTGAAGCTTTCTTT. Translated, it gives CASSSAWTGHRNTEAFF.

The rearrangement joins TRBV28 to TRBJ1-5, with D tentatively TRBD1 (6 bases). CDR3 length equals 15 residues. CDR1 is MDHEN, CDR2 SYDVKM, per germline. Trimming stripped 8 bases from V and 1 base from J, with 15 bases between. This chain's CDR3 is CASDQGQVSNQPQHF. As DNA, the CDR3 is TGTGCCAGCGATCAGGGGCAGGTGAGCAATCAGCCCCAGCATTTT.

V and J are TRBV28 and TRBJ2-7; 10 nucleotides agree with TRBD1. The CDR3 is made up of 13 amino acids. Germline lookup yields CDR1 MDHEN and CDR2 SYDVKM. V was clipped by 6 bases and J by 2 bases; unmatched bases: 1. The CDR3 sequence is CASRTGGPYEQYF. In DNA form, the CDR3 reads TGTGCCAGCAGGACAGGGGGCCCCTACGAGCAGTACTTC.

This clone has a handful of counts. The V call is TRBV2, the J call TRBJ2-7; a possible D gene is TRBD1 (5 bases). The CDR3 has 13 amino acids. The germline CDR1 and CDR2 sequences are SNHLY and FYNNEI. V was clipped by 8 bases and J by 3 bases, with 14 bases between them. DNA for the CDR3: TGTGCCAGCGGGGCGTTGGCGTACTACGAGCAGTACTTC. Amino acid sequence: CASGALAYYEQYF.

This clone was seen only a few times. The chain uses TRBV7-2 and TRBJ1-6, with D possibly matching TRBD1 (6 bases). Per the germline V gene, CDR1 is SGHTA and CDR2 is FQGNSA. The length of the CDR3 is 18 residues. Trimming shortened V by 2 bases and J by 0 bases, and 14 bases separated the two germline ends. The CDR3 region is CASSLRGGRDSYNSPLHF. In nucleotides, the CDR3 is TGTGCCAGCAGCTTAAGGGGGGGGAGGGACTCCTATAATTCACCCCTCCACTTT.

The rearrangement links TRBV9 to TRBJ2-3; D might be TRBD1 (6 bases). Per germline, CDR1 SGDLS and CDR2 YYNGEE. The CDR3 sequence is 15 residues long. The V and J ends lost 3 bases and 4 bases respectively, with 15 bases between them. CDR3 bases: TGTGCCAGCAGCGATACAGGGCACCCCTCAGATACGCAGTATTTT. It is translated as CASSDTGHPSDTQYF.

The chain couples TRBV3-1 (or the pseudogene TRBV3-2) to TRBJ2-5; 11 bases line up with TRBD2. Trimming cost V 2 bases and J 11 bases; bases outside gene matches: 10. The germline V gene encodes CDR1 LGHDT and CDR2 YNNKEL (reference sequence). This CDR3 comprises 15 residues. CDR3 in DNA: TGTGCCAGCAGCCAAAGTGTCGCTAGCGGGGGGCCGCAGTACTTC. Translated, it gives CASSQSVASGGPQYF.

The V and J genes are TRBV6-1 and TRBJ1-3; TRBD1 matches 9 bases. Germline CDR1 and CDR2: MNHNS and SASEGT. The V gene end was trimmed by 3 bases and the J gene end by 4 bases; junction bases not matched to a gene: 13. The CDR3 sequence is 18 residues long. The CDR3 DNA is TGTGCCAGCAGTGAGCTCGCCTTAGGGACAGGGCTGGGAAACACCATATATTTT. Translating it yields CASSELALGTGLGNTIYF.

The gene calls are TRBV2 and TRBJ1-4; D is perhaps TRBD1 (5 bases). Germline CDR1 SNHLY, CDR2 FYNNEI. The V and J ends lost 6 bases and 4 bases respectively, with 9 bases between them. The CDR3 spans 13 residues. DNA of the CDR3: TGTGCCAGCAGGAAAGACAGTAATGAAAAACTGTTTTTT. Amino acids: CASRKDSNEKLFF. Filled out from reference TRBV2 and TRBJ1-4, the complete variable domain reads EPEVTQTPSHQVTQMGQEVILRCVPISNHLYFYWYRQILGQKVEFLVSFYNNEISEKSEIFDDQFSVERPDGSNFTLKIRSTKLEDSAMYFCASRKDSNEKLFFGSGTQLSVL.

The genes are TRBV11-2 and TRBJ2-3, with 9 bases lining up with TRBD2. The trim removed 4 bases at V and 6 bases at J, leaving 8 bases unmatched. This CDR3 region has 15 residues. Per the germline V gene, CDR1 is SGHAT and CDR2 is FQNNGV. CDR3 sequence: CASSYWASGVDTQYF. In DNA form, the CDR3 reads TGTGCCAGCAGCTACTGGGCTAGCGGGGTTGATACGCAGTATTTT. Full variable domain (outside the CDR3, taken from reference TRBV11-2 and TRBJ2-3): EAGVAQSPRYKIIEKRQSVAFWCNPISGHATLYWYQQILGQGPKLLIQFQNNGVVDDSQLPKDRFSAERLKGVDSTLKIQPAKLEDSAVYLCASSYWASGVDTQYFGPGTRLTVL.

In its sample, this clone was seen a few times. The V call is TRBV19, the J call TRBJ1-4, with 7 nucleotides matching TRBD1. J was trimmed by 6 bases and V by 4 bases; bases with no gene match: 11. CDR1 and CDR2 from the germline V gene are LNHDA and SQIVND (reference sequence). This CDR3 contains 16 residues. CDR3 residues: CASSTIPTGNYEKLFF. The CDR3 coding sequence is TGTGCCAGTAGTACTATCCCGACAGGGAATTATGAAAAACTGTTTTTT.

The V call is TRBV6-5, the J call TRBJ1-6; tentative D call: TRBD1 (6 bases). Germline-derived CDR1 and CDR2 are MNHEY and SVGAGI. Trimming took off 6 bases at V and 4 bases at J, with 13 bases between the two ends. This CDR3 has 15 residues. The DNA for the CDR3 is TGTGCCAGCAGCCTCGTCGGACAGTATAATTCACCCCTCCACTTT. As protein: CASSLVGQYNSPLHF.

The V call is TRBV5-4, the J call TRBJ2-7, with D maybe TRBD2 (6 bases). The CDR3 loop spans 14 amino acids. Germline assignment: CDR1 SGHNT and CDR2 YYREEE (reference sequence). Deletions cut 1 base from V and 5 bases from J, with 13 bases between. Here the CDR3 DNA reads TGTGCCAGCAGCTTGCAGGGAGGAAGGAACGAGCAGTACTTC. It specifies CASSLQGGRNEQYF.

This clone was seen a handful of times. The rearrangement links TRBV5-8 to TRBJ1-5, with D tentatively TRBD1 (6 bases). The CDR3 contains 15 residues. Trimming shortened V by 3 bases and J by 1 base, and 11 bases separated the two germline ends. Germline CDR1 is SGHTS and CDR2 is YDEGEE. The CDR3 nucleotides read TGTGCCAGCAGCTACTCCGGGACAAGCAATCAGCCCCAGCATTTT. It is translated as CASSYSGTSNQPQHF.